This is a list of T cell receptor beta chains from one sample in a study of cytomegalovirus exposure and HLA in healthy donors. Libraries were prepared by immunoSEQ multiplex PCR; TCRdb keeps only in-frame clonotypes and omits some of them. There are about 48,000 clones in the sample, with approximately 1% held by the top ten. Sequenced input: PBMCs. The origin of the receptors is a woman in her 40s in good health and CMV-seronegative. The CDR3 runs from the conserved cysteine through the conserved F or W. A D gene is named only where the DNA matches it firmly.

D	V	J	CDR3	DNA
TRBD1	TRBV7-9	TRBJ1-2	CASSLEVRDSNYGYTF	TGTGCCAGCAGCTTAGAAGTCAGGGACAGTAACTATGGCTACACCTTC
TRBD2	TRBV10-3	TRBJ2-3	CAIGVGRAPDTQYF	TGTGCCATCGGGGTCGGGAGGGCCCCAGATACGCAGTATTTT
NA	TRBV27	TRBJ2-1	CASSLGPVSSYNEQFF	TGTGCCAGCAGTTTAGGGCCAGTTAGCTCCTACAATGAGCAGTTCTTC
TRBD1	TRBV15	TRBJ1-2	CATSRGGTAYGYTF	TGTGCCACCAGCAGAGGAGGGACAGCTTATGGCTACACCTTC
TRBD1	TRBV6-5	TRBJ2-7	CASSYGQGGRYEQYF	TGTGCCAGCAGTTACGGACAGGGCGGTCGATACGAGCAGTACTTC
TRBD2	TRBV7-8	TRBJ2-1	CASSPWVAGGNEQFF	TGTGCCAGCAGCCCCTGGGTAGCGGGAGGCAATGAGCAGTTCTTC
TRBD1	TRBV5-1	TRBJ1-2	CASSLVTGGGYTF	TGCGCCAGCAGCTTGGTTACAGGGGGCGGCTACACCTTC
NA	TRBV4-2	TRBJ2-1	CASSQEVADVGNEQFF	TGTGCCAGCAGCCAAGAAGTAGCGGACGTGGGGAATGAGCAGTTCTTC
NA	TRBV27	TRBJ1-2	CASKTLDGTDGYTF	TGTGCCAGCAAGACCTTGGACGGGACTGATGGCTACACCTTC
TRBD1	TRBV6-5	TRBJ1-2	CASGRGRGVVGYTF	TGTGCCAGCGGCAGGGGGCGCGGGGTTGTAGGCTACACCTTC
NA	TRBV4-3	TRBJ2-3	CASSPGSPPNEDTQYF	TGCGCCAGCAGCCCAGGCTCGCCCCCCAACGAAGATACGCAGTATTTT
TRBD2	TRBV19	TRBJ2-1	CASRPGERETDEQFF	TGTGCCAGTAGGCCCGGCGAGCGGGAGACCGATGAGCAGTTCTTC
NA	TRBV27	TRBJ2-2	CASSYNSGMPGELFF	TGTGCCAGCAGTTACAACTCCGGGATGCCCGGGGAGCTGTTTTTT
NA	TRBV9	TRBJ2-4	CASSVGGENIQYF	TGTGCCAGCAGCGTAGGGGGGGAAAACATTCAGTACTTC
TRBD2	TRBV30	TRBJ2-3	CAWAALAGGPDTQYF	TGTGCCTGGGCTGCACTAGCGGGAGGGCCAGATACGCAGTATTTT
TRBD1	TRBV4-1	TRBJ2-2	CASSGTGKVGELFF	TGCGCCAGCAGTGGGACAGGGAAGGTCGGGGAGCTGTTTTTT
TRBD2	TRBV4-3	TRBJ2-1	CASSHQSGTYNEQFF	TGCGCCAGCAGCCATCAAAGCGGGACTTACAATGAGCAGTTCTTC
NA	TRBV15	TRBJ2-7	CATSSYSGVGSYEQYF	TGTGCCACCAGCAGCTACTCAGGGGTGGGCTCCTACGAGCAGTACTTC
NA	TRBV18	TRBJ1-1	CASSPPSRGNTEDFF	TGTGCCAGCTCACCACCGAGCCGGGGGAACACTGAAGATTTCTTT
TRBD2	TRBV4-1	TRBJ2-3	CASSQEAVAGGLITDTQYF	TGCGCCAGCAGCCAAGAAGCGGTAGCGGGAGGCCTAATCACAGATACGCAGTATTTT